These 16 T cell receptor beta chains share one sample of origin, sequenced in a study of control samples from healthy donors and cancer patients. Assay: immunoSEQ multiplex PCR; the TCRdb copy retains only in-frame clones and omits some. The sample lists around 86,000 clones; roughly 90% were seen once. The sample taken for sequencing was PBMCs. Receptor source: a woman in her sixties with head and neck cancer.

V usage is TRBV27 and J usage is TRBJ2-2; perhaps TRBD2 as D (5 bases). Trimming left V 6 bases short and J 7 bases short, with 15 bases between. The CDR3 consists of 14 residues. CDR1 is MNHEY and CDR2 is SMNVEV in the germline V gene (reference sequence). The CDR3 DNA follows: TGTGCCAGCAGCCGATCCGGGGTGGTCGGGGAGCTGTTTTTT. Its translation is CASSRSGVVGELFF.

This chain joins TRBV18 and TRBJ2-3; TRBD2 matches at 9 bases. CDR1 is KGHSH, CDR2 LQKENI, per germline. V lost 2 bases, J lost 3 bases, and 3 bases stayed unmatched. CDR3 length: 15 residues. Here the CDR3 DNA reads TGTGCCAGCTCACCAACAAGCGGGAGGACAGATACGCAGTATTTT. As protein: CASSPTSGRTDTQYF.

J is TRBJ2-7 and V is TRBV28; TRBD2 matches 13 bases. V shed 4 bases, J shed 0 bases, and the junction held 15 bases outside the gene matches. Looked up from germline, CDR1 is MDHEN and CDR2 is SYDVKM. The CDR3 loop spans 20 amino acids. CDR3 DNA sequence: TGTGCCAGCAGTTCCCCCCTAAGACTAGCGGGAGGACTAAGCTCCTACGAGCAGTACTTC. Its protein is CASSSPLRLAGGLSSYEQYF.

This chain links TRBV5-8 with TRBJ2-1; 9 nucleotides line up with TRBD2. Germline CDR1 SGHTS, CDR2 YDEGEE. Losses at the gene ends were 4 bases for V and 7 bases for J; bases not matched to a gene: 9. The CDR3 covers 15 residues. CDR3 residues: CASSELAGVANEQFF. CDR3 DNA: TGTGCCAGCAGCGAATTAGCGGGAGTAGCGAATGAGCAGTTCTTC.

V gene TRBV30 combines with J gene TRBJ1-2; the D is unclear. V shed 3 bases and J shed 5 bases, with 16 bases lying between them. The CDR3 is made up of 14 amino acids. Germline V lookup: CDR1 GTSNPN, CDR2 SVGIG (reference sequence). CDR3 in amino acids: CAWSRDGLGYGYTF. DNA for the CDR3: TGTGCCTGGAGCCGGGATGGCTTAGGGTATGGCTACACCTTC.

This chain links TRBV11-1 with TRBJ2-7, with D uncertain. Germline V gene sequence: CDR1 SGHAT, CDR2 FQDESV (reference sequence). V was pared by 0 bases and J by 1 base, with 10 bases between. The CDR3 has 15 amino acids. The CDR3 loop reads CASSLAHGLSYEQYF. The CDR3 bases are TGTGCCAGCAGCTTAGCTCACGGGTTATCCTACGAGCAGTACTTC.

The gene calls are TRBV3-1 (or the pseudogene TRBV3-2) and TRBJ2-7, with TRBD2 matching over 8 bases. This CDR3 has 14 amino acids. The ends lost 6 bases at V and 6 bases at J; junction bases unmatched: 10. The germline V gene has CDR1 LGHDT and CDR2 YNNKEL (reference sequence). This CDR3 reads CASSLAAGVAEQYF. The DNA of the CDR3 is TGTGCCAGCAGTTTGGCAGCGGGAGTGGCCGAGCAGTACTTC.

CDR3 nucleotide sequence: TGTGCCTGGAGGCCTGTGGGGGTGGGATGGAGTGAGCAGTTCTTC. Amino acid sequence: CAWRPVGVGWSEQFF. The rearrangement uses TRBV30 and TRBJ2-1; tentatively, D is TRBD1 or TRBD2 (5 bases each). Germline CDR1 and CDR2: GTSNPN and SVGIG (reference sequence). The CDR3 runs 15 residues. Trimming took off 3 bases at V and 9 bases at J, with 21 bases between the two ends.

This chain links TRBV7-9 with TRBJ2-1; possibly TRBD2 for D (5 bases). The V gene lost 8 bases and the J gene lost 0 bases, with 17 bases spanning the gap. Germline CDR1 SEHNR, CDR2 FQNEAQ (reference sequence). This CDR3 region has 16 residues. DNA of the CDR3: TGTGCCAGCTCACCCAGAGGGCCGAGCTCCTACAATGAGCAGTTCTTC. This codes for CASSPRGPSSYNEQFF.

The chain has TRBV3-1 (or the pseudogene TRBV3-2) and TRBJ1-6, with D hard to call. V was trimmed by 1 base and J by 1 base, leaving 5 bases between them. Per the germline V gene, CDR1 is LGHDT and CDR2 is YNNKEL (reference sequence). The CDR3 extends over 15 amino acids. The CDR3 coding sequence is TGTGCCAGCAGCCAAGGGGGATCCTATAATTCACCCCTCCACTTT. It encodes CASSQGGSYNSPLHF.

Only a few counts were recorded for this clone. The V call is TRBV6-1, the J call TRBJ1-5; the D gene is possibly TRBD1 (5 bases). V dropped 3 bases and J dropped 6 bases, with 9 bases sitting between them. CDR1 is MNHNS, CDR2 SASEGT, per germline. CDR3 length: 13 residues. In DNA form, the CDR3 reads TGTGCCAGCAGTGAGGGACCTGGTCAGCCCCAGCATTTT. Encoded protein: CASSEGPGQPQHF.

The chain recombines TRBV5-1 with TRBJ1-1; D may be TRBD1 (6 bases). The V end was cut by 3 bases, the J end by 1 base, with 16 bases between. This CDR3 is built from 16 residues. In germline, CDR1 is SGHRS, CDR2 YFSETQ. CDR3 region: CASSWTYRVTNTEAFF. The CDR3 DNA reads as TGCGCCAGCAGCTGGACCTACAGGGTAACGAACACTGAAGCTTTCTTT.

The chain is built from TRBV7-9 and TRBJ2-3; a possible D gene is TRBD1 (5 bases). V gave up 2 bases and J gave up 0 bases, with 6 bases separating them. Looked up from germline, CDR1 is SEHNR and CDR2 is FQNEAQ (reference sequence). CDR3 length: 14 residues. The CDR3 here is CASSLQGSTDTQYF. The CDR3 nucleotides read TGTGCCAGCAGCTTACAGGGAAGCACAGATACGCAGTATTTT. The whole variable domain, filled in from reference TRBV7-9 and TRBJ2-3, reads DTGVSQNPRHKITKRGQNVTFRCDPISEHNRLYWYRQTLGQGPEFLTYFQNEAQLEKSRLLSDRFSAERPKGSFSTLEIQRTEQGDSAMYLCASSLQGSTDTQYFGPGTRLTVL.

This clone was seen only once. This chain uses TRBV6-1 with TRBJ1-3, with D perhaps matching TRBD1 (5 bases). Deletions cut 3 bases from V and 0 bases from J, with 9 bases between. Germline V gives CDR1 MNHNS, CDR2 SASEGT. The CDR3 totals 15 residues. This chain's CDR3 is CASSELGPSGNTIYF. Here the CDR3 DNA reads TGTGCCAGCAGTGAGCTGGGGCCCTCTGGAAACACCATATATTTT.

The genes are TRBV9 and TRBJ1-4; 7 nucleotides align to TRBD1. Germline loops: CDR1 SGDLS, CDR2 YYNGEE. This CDR3 region has 15 residues. J was trimmed by 4 bases and V by 2 bases; bases with no gene match: 5. In DNA, the CDR3 is TGTGCCAGCAGCGTGGAGACAGGGATTAATGAAAAACTGTTTTTT. Translating it yields CASSVETGINEKLFF. Based on the CDR3 plus reference TRBV9 and TRBJ1-4, the full variable domain is DSGVTQTPKHLITATGQRVTLRCSPRSGDLSVYWYQQSLDQGLQFLIQYYNGEERAKGNILERFSAQQFPDLHSELNLSSLELGDSALYFCASSVETGINEKLFFGSGTQLSVL.

The genes are TRBV5-1 and TRBJ2-5; TRBD2 matches 10 bases. Germline CDR1 and CDR2: SGHRS and YFSETQ. The CDR3 has 18 amino acids. Trimming took 2 bases from V and 1 from J; bases not matched to a gene: 11. The CDR3 DNA sequence: TGCGCCAGCAGCTTACAGGGCTCACTAGCGGGGACCCAAGAGACCCAGTACTTC. Translated, it gives CASSLQGSLAGTQETQYF.